A selection of T cell receptor beta chains follows, all from one sample in a study of blood T cell repertoires in COVID-19. Sequencing was performed with immunoSEQ multiplex PCR; in TCRdb, only in-frame clones are kept and a portion is missing. The sample lists 65,000 to 90,000 clones, roughly 83% seen once, with roughly 6% in the top ten. The material sequenced was peripheral blood. These receptors came from a woman aged 60-75 years with acute or convalescent COVID-19. Each CDR3 is given with its conserved first and last residue. D genes are given only for firm matches. Some rows mark clone size as missing; the rest say once, few, many or name a class of expanded clone.

J gene: TRBJ1-2; V gene: TRBV2; CDR3 length: 15; D gene: -; clone size: -; CDR3 DNA: TGTGCCAGCAGGACGGACCAGGGGTACGGCTATGGCTACACCTTC; CDR3 protein: CASRTDQGYGYGYTF
J gene: TRBJ1-1; V gene: TRBV29-1; CDR3 length: 13; D gene: -; clone size: -; CDR3 DNA: TGCAGCGTTGGGCGGGGACGGGACACTGAAGCTTTCTTT; CDR3 protein: CSVGRGRDTEAFF
J gene: TRBJ2-1; V gene: TRBV10-2; CDR3 length: 14; D gene: TRBD2; clone size: -; CDR3 DNA: TGCGCCAGCAGTGACGGGGGGGCTATCCATGAGCAGTTCTTC; CDR3 protein: CASSDGGAIHEQFF
J gene: TRBJ1-2; V gene: TRBV29-1; CDR3 length: 12; D gene: -; clone size: -; CDR3 DNA: TGCAGCATGCGGGAGAGCAACTATGGCTACACCTTC; CDR3 protein: CSMRESNYGYTF
J gene: TRBJ1-2; V gene: TRBV9; CDR3 length: 15; D gene: TRBD1; clone size: -; CDR3 DNA: TGTGCCAGCAGCGTTTCGACAGGGCCTTTGGGGGGCTACACCTTC; CDR3 protein: CASSVSTGPLGGYTF
J gene: TRBJ2-5; V gene: TRBV3-1/TRBV3-2; CDR3 length: 16; D gene: TRBD2; clone size: -; CDR3 DNA: TGTGCCAGCAGCCAAGATCTACTAGCGGTGGGAGAGACCCAGTACTTC; CDR3 protein: CASSQDLLAVGETQYF
J gene: TRBJ1-1; V gene: TRBV24-1; CDR3 length: 13; D gene: -; clone size: -; CDR3 DNA: TGTGCCACCAGCGGGGTGGGGTCCCCTGAAGCTTTCTTT; CDR3 protein: CATSGVGSPEAFF
J gene: TRBJ1-1; V gene: TRBV12-3/TRBV12-4; CDR3 length: 13; D gene: -; clone size: -; CDR3 DNA: TGTGCCAGCAGTTTCACAACAGGTAATGAAGCTTTCTTT; CDR3 protein: CASSFTTGNEAFF
J gene: TRBJ2-1; V gene: TRBV7-2; CDR3 length: 12; D gene: -; clone size: -; CDR3 DNA: TGTGCCAGCAGCTCCTACGGACAGAATCTGTTCTTC; CDR3 protein: CASSSYGQNLFF
J gene: TRBJ2-7; V gene: TRBV5-4; CDR3 length: 15; D gene: TRBD2; clone size: -; CDR3 DNA: TGTGCCAGCAGCTTCACTAGCGGGAGTGCCTACGAGCAGTACTTC; CDR3 protein: CASSFTSGSAYEQYF
J gene: TRBJ2-7; V gene: TRBV27; CDR3 length: 14; D gene: TRBD1; clone size: many; CDR3 DNA: TGTGCCAGCAGTTTATCGACAGGGGCCTACGAGCAGTACTTC; CDR3 protein: CASSLSTGAYEQYF
J gene: TRBJ1-2; V gene: TRBV15; CDR3 length: 15; D gene: -; clone size: -; CDR3 DNA: TGTGCCACCAGCAGAGATAAGGACAATAACTATGGCTACACCTTC; CDR3 protein: CATSRDKDNNYGYTF
J gene: TRBJ1-1; V gene: TRBV4-2; CDR3 length: 15; D gene: -; clone size: -; CDR3 DNA: TGTGCCAGCAGCCAAGGGGACTCCGAAAACACTGAAGCTTTCTTT; CDR3 protein: CASSQGDSENTEAFF
J gene: TRBJ1-2; V gene: TRBV12-3/TRBV12-4; CDR3 length: 13; D gene: -; clone size: -; CDR3 DNA: TGTGCCAGCAGTTTAGCTCGGGGAGGGGGCTACACCTTC; CDR3 protein: CASSLARGGGYTF
J gene: TRBJ2-3; V gene: TRBV5-1; CDR3 length: 15; D gene: TRBD2; clone size: -; CDR3 DNA: TGCGCCAGCAGCTTTGCGGGACTAGAGTTAGATACGCAGTATTTT; CDR3 protein: CASSFAGLELDTQYF